The clone carrying this T cell receptor (beta chain) was observed a single time. The antigen is undetermined. These data are taken from a study of cytomegalovirus exposure and HLA in healthy donors. Study context: Around 78 million unique TCR sequences came from HLA-typed donors in an early release.

PCR amplification relied on 60 Vbeta primers (plus 13 Jbeta primers). Assay: immunoSEQ multiplex PCR; the TCRdb copy retains only in-frame clones and omits some. Counted here are approximately 120,000 clones, around three quarters occurring once; the ten biggest clones make up 3.6%. The CDR3 covers 14 residues. The germline V gene has CDR1 ENHRY and CDR2 SYGVKD. After removal of 6 bases from V and 2 bases from J, the junction contained 6 bases not matched to a gene. Overall study results and limits: In vitro assays verified that three CMV-associated chains recognized CMV antigens specifically.

The chain carries TRBV10-3 and TRBJ1-2, with 7 positions matching TRBD1. The receptor was derived from a middle-aged man in good health and CMV-seronegative. The sample consisted of PBMCs. The CDR3 spells CAISQQTGNYGYTF. CDR3 sequence (DNA): TGTGCCATCAGCCAGCAGACAGGGAACTATGGCTACACCTTC.